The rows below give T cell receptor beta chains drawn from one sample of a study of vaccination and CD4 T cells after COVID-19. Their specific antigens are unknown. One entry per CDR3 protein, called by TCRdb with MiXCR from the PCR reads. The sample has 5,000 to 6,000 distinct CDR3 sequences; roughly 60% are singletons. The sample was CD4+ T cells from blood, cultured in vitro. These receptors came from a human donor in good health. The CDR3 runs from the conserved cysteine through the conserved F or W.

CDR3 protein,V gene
CASRAIAGGRETQYF,TRBV2
CASRSGGPGEAFF,TRBV6-2/TRBV6-3
CASSRKGARGDSPLHF,TRBV2
CASSTRRGRVADTQYF,TRBV27
CATSRADSGEKLFF,TRBV15
CASSLAGNYGYTF,TRBV5-5
CASRAERASLNSPLHF,TRBV6-1
CASSWSGIPYEQYF,TRBV5-1
CASSSRGGGNQPQHF,TRBV6-5
CASSPLLMGGGRTGELFF,TRBV7-8
CASSLPDRGTEAFF,TRBV5-6
CASSYVSSSQHF,TRBV6-2/TRBV6-3
CASSLTGGGGSPLHF,TRBV28
CASSEGVYGYTF,TRBV25-1
CASSKCVGNTEAFF,TRBV21-1
CASSLRQGGSGELFF,TRBV6-1